Presented here are 5 T cell receptor beta chains from one specimen sequenced in a study of graft-versus-host responses after intestinal transplantation. Intraepithelial plus lamina propria lymphocytes were released by processing graft tissue. Using immunoSEQ multiplex PCR, the repertoire was profiled, and TCRdb retains in-frame clones only, with some absent. The sample holds around 15,000 clones, 74% seen once. Sequenced here: ileum tissue, sampled 14 days after transplant. The receptors come from a human patient who received an intestinal transplant, so some T cells may come from the graft donor.

The rearrangement links TRBV29-1 to TRBJ1-2; a weak D match, TRBD1 (6 bases). The germline V gene encodes CDR1 SQVTM and CDR2 ANQGSEA. This CDR3 comprises 12 residues. Trimming shortened V by 4 bases and J by 7 bases, and 13 bases separated the two germline ends. CDR3 protein: CSVGVQGPGYTF. The CDR3 DNA is TGCAGCGTTGGGGTACAGGGCCCTGGCTACACCTTC.

Only a few counts were recorded for this clone. Additional DNA sequences in this sample encode the identical CDR3. The chain recombines TRBV6-5 with TRBJ1-2, with D hard to call. Germline V gene data show CDR1 as MNHEY and CDR2 as SVGAGI. The length of the CDR3 is 13 residues. Trimming left V 0 bases short and J 7 bases short, with 9 bases between. DNA for the CDR3: TGTGCCAGCAGTTACTCGTCTCTGGGTGGCTACACCTTC. Amino acids: CASSYSSLGGYTF.

The chain combines TRBV13 with TRBJ1-4; 9 bases are a match to TRBD1. The germline V gene encodes CDR1 PRHDT and CDR2 FYEKMQ (reference sequence). The V gene end was trimmed by 3 bases and the J gene end by 8 bases; junction bases not matched to a gene: 7. The CDR3 extends over 15 amino acids. CDR3: CASSFSGTGREKLFF. The CDR3 bases are TGTGCCAGCAGCTTTTCGGGGACAGGGAGAGAAAAACTGTTTTTT.

This chain joins TRBV2 and TRBJ2-5, with D perhaps matching TRBD1 or TRBD2 (5 bases each). Germline V gene data show CDR1 as SNHLY and CDR2 as FYNNEI. V was pared by 5 bases and J by 6 bases, with 13 bases between. CDR3 length: 13 amino acids. The CDR3 protein is CASSTRDEKTQYF. In DNA, the CDR3 is TGTGCCAGCAGTACAAGGGACGAGAAGACCCAGTACTTC. The variable domain in full, completed from reference TRBV2 and TRBJ2-5, reads EPEVTQTPSHQVTQMGQEVILRCVPISNHLYFYWYRQILGQKVEFLVSFYNNEISEKSEIFDDQFSVERPDGSNFTLKIRSTKLEDSAMYFCASSTRDEKTQYFGPGTRLLVL.

J is TRBJ2-3 and V is TRBV5-4; 7 bases match TRBD1. Germline V gene lookup returns CDR1 SGHNT and CDR2 YYREEE (reference sequence). V was clipped by 3 bases and J by 2 bases; unmatched bases: 3. The CDR3 covers 14 residues. This CDR3 is CASSSGTDTDTQYF. For the CDR3, the DNA is TGTGCCAGCAGCTCTGGGACAGACACAGATACGCAGTATTTT. The full variable domain, in which reference TRBV5-4 and TRBJ2-3 provide the parts outside the CDR3, is ETGVTQSPTHLIKTRGQQVTLRCSSQSGHNTVSWYQQALGQGPQFIFQYYREEENGRGNFPPRFSGLQFPNYSSELNVNALELDDSALYLCASSSGTDTDTQYFGPGTRLTVL.